Given below is one T cell receptor beta chain in context. Its antigen remains unidentified. TCRdb's copy holds only in-frame clones and misses some; the assay was immunoSEQ multiplex PCR. Among about 100,000 clones, roughly 80% were seen once, and the ten largest hold less than 5.5%. V lost 3 bases, J lost 6 bases, and 1 base stayed unmatched. This CDR3 has 13 residues. Germline values: CDR1 MNHNS, CDR2 SASEGT. Cycle 7 day 1, cycle 4 day 1, and baseline were the timepoints at which blood was sampled. The data belong to a study of OX40 agonist ivuxolimab in advanced cancers. Study as a whole: As their treatment, patients were administered ivuxolimab, an agonistic anti-OX40 (CD134) antibody.

Findings and caveats of the study: Averaging showed that CD8+ T cells had more expanded clones than CD4+ did. There were also nonresponders showing low normalized T-cell clonal expansion.

This TCR derives from an adult with an advanced solid tumor such as melanoma, head and neck, liver or kidney cancer. The input for sequencing was CD4+ or CD8+ T cells sorted from blood, taken in a trial of the OX40 agonist ivuxolimab. The chain couples TRBV6-1 to TRBJ2-2, with 7 positions matching TRBD2. Here the CDR3 reads CASSEAGAGELFF. In nucleotides, the CDR3 is TGTGCCAGCAGTGAGGCGGGGGCCGGGGAGCTGTTTTTT.